Reported below is one T cell receptor beta chain. The antigen is not known. Germline values: CDR1 SEHNR, CDR2 FQNEAQ (reference sequence). The CDR3 contains 17 residues. V lost 1 base, J lost 5 bases, and 9 bases stayed unmatched. TCRdb itself ran the reads through MiXCR, one entry per CDR3 protein. The sample shows 150,000 or so distinct CDR3 sequences, roughly a fifth of them seen only once. The entry originates in a study of T cell repertoires in cytomegalovirus infection. The wider study: Both recently identified HLA-C-restricted and well-studied HLA-B-restricted CMV epitopes were used in the study. A matching HLA type, together with CMV infection, was signaled by public TCR beta signatures.

The chain recombines TRBV7-9 with TRBJ2-5; 11 bases match TRBD2. The specimen comprised CD8+ T cells from cultured PBMCs, sampled from culture after CMV antigen stimulation. This TCR came from a human donor in good health (CMV status not recorded). Some clones in this sample may be carry-over from other donors' samples. The CDR3 here is CASSLGVLAGGRETQYF. CDR3 in DNA: TGTGCCAGCAGCTTAGGGGTTTTAGCGGGGGGGCGGGAGACCCAGTACTTC.